This TCR beta chain was observed in a study of human T cells and chemical hapten exposure. The overall study: DPC at 0.01% went onto the upper back in patch tests, read at 6 days. Study-level points and caveats: Relative to controls, expanded TCRs formed significantly more large CDR3 similarity clusters.

There are a few counts of this clonotype. Its antigen is as yet unknown. The CDR3 loop spans 14 amino acids. Per the germline V gene, CDR1 is MDHEN and CDR2 is SYDVKM. V was cut by 5 bases and J by 7 bases, with 14 bases left in between. Time point described: patch test 2, 6 weeks after DPC sensitization. Treatment defined: therapeutic diphenylcyclopropenone sensitization with weekly scalp DPC. TCRdb fed the RACE reads into MiXCR, producing one record per CDR3 protein. The sample lists fewer than 150,000 distinct CDR3 sequences; roughly 12% were seen once. This material consisted of whole blood, taken in connection with sensitization to the hapten diphenylcyclopropenone (DPC). The chain recombines TRBV28 with TRBJ1-4; D call uncertain. The source of this sequence is a woman aged 45 to 65 with alopecia areata. Some clones in this sample may be carry-over from other donors' samples. The CDR3 nucleotides read TGTGCCAGCAGTACAACACGGGATTCTGAAAAACTGTTTTTT. It codes for CASSTTRDSEKLFF.